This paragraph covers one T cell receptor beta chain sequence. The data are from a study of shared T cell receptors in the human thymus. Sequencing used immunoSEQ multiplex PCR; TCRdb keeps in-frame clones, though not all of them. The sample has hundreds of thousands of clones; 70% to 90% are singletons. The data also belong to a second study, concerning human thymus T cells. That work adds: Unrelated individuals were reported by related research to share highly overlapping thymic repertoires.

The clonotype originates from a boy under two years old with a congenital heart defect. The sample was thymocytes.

CDR3: CASSPPYLTYNEQFF. CDR3 bases: TGTGCCAGCTCACCACCCTACCTTACCTACAATGAGCAGTTCTTC. The chain couples TRBV18 to TRBJ2-1; D not certain. CDR3 length equals 15 residues. V lost 0 bases, J lost 2 bases, and 8 bases lay in between. In germline, CDR1 is KGHSH, CDR2 LQKENI.